The sequence of this T cell receptor beta chain was determined in a study of graft-versus-host responses after intestinal transplantation (dated by TCRdb to 2020 to 2022). With regard to the full study: The transplants that recipients got were multivisceral, liver-intestinal, or isolated intestinal. Every recipient was given anti-thymocyte globulin induction, followed by around three years of maintenance tacrolimus and steroids. After intestinal transplantation, graft-versus-host and host-versus-graft alloreactive T cell clones in the graft, circulation and bone marrow were tracked using bulk TCR-beta CDR3 sequencing. To identify alloreactive clones, pre-transplant mixed lymphocyte reaction products were sequenced and compared with unstimulated pre-transplant donor and recipient T cells. Of the 20 to 25 intestinal transplant recipients enrolled in the cohort, one of whom was a retransplant, a few patients without pretransplant specimens were excluded. Donor T cell macrochimerism was defined as a peak of at least 4% donor T cells among recipient peripheral blood mononuclear cells. Rather than going through the commercial service, samples from a few later patients were sequenced in-house on an Illumina MiSeq and processed with MiXCR. Results and caveats for the whole study, not just this receptor: In patients with donor T cell macrochimerism, the allografts had high GvH to HvG T cell clonal ratios. GvH clones were found in recipient bone marrow, and some of the GvH clones appeared earlier in ileal mucosa or blood, which is consistent with an intestinal mucosal origin. Early after transplant, peak levels of circulating GvH clones were found to be associated with declines in HvG clones. The conclusions were limited by the relatively low number and heterogeneity of the intestinal transplant patients.

Intraepithelial and lamina propria lymphocytes were isolated from graft specimens using dithiothreitol, EDTA incubations and collagenase D digestion. Bulk TCR-beta sequencing was performed on serial intestinal graft biopsy specimens collected as late as 600 days after transplant. Receptors were amplified or captured by the immunoSEQ multiplex PCR assay. High-throughput TCR-beta CDR3 sequencing of genomic DNA from most patients was performed by Adaptive Biotechnologies. The published analysis was carried out like this. TCR sequencing data were retrieved from Adaptive's ImmunoSEQ software for 15 to 20 patients, whereas three other patients were processed with MiXCR and VDJtools. CDR3 nucleotide sequences shared between donor and recipient were removed because the origin of such sequences could not be assigned. To count as alloreactive, a clone needed at least 2-fold expansion over unstimulated cells and a minimum CFSE-low frequency of 0.002% (template counts) or 0.001% (read counts). A clone was considered mappable if detected in the sequenced pre-transplant spleen, lymph node, or MLR CFSE-low populations of the donor or recipient. Cumulative frequency of alloreactive clones was calculated as a percentage of all sequences weighted by copy number. The table was pulled from immuneACCESS by TCRdb, which kept in-frame rearrangements only. Such tables lose some clones; where checked, under half of the loss comes from unresolved V genes, and the rest has no known cause. V, J and clone size derive from that table, while D and trimming were established from the DNA sequence. The sample contains roughly 17,000 clones, approximately 82% of them found a single time. The ten largest clonotypes hold around 6% of the sample.

After removal of 10 bases from V and 4 bases from J, the junction retains 4 bases not matched to a gene. The CDR3 starts with the cysteine, ends with the phenylalanine, and has 13 residues. Just CDR3 DNA is preserved here, 39 bases in frame from base 1. CDR1 is given as MDHEN and CDR2 as SYDVKM, both from the germline V gene. This clone was seen only once. The antigen this receptor binds is unknown. No base-level quality is on record; no much larger clone is a single base apart. This specimen includes other DNA sequences encoding the same CDR3. The chain joins TRBV28 to TRBJ2-1, with 10 junctional bases fitting TRBD2. This specimen consisted of ileum tissue, obtained 17 days after transplant. The source is a human patient who received an intestinal transplant, so some T cells may come from the graft donor. The CDR3 sequence is CAIGLADYNEQFF. The DNA is as follows: TGTGCCATAGGACTAGCGGATTACAATGAGCAGTTCTTC. The full variable domain, with segments outside the CDR3 supplied by the reference TRBV28 and TRBJ2-1 proteins, appears as DVKVTQSSRYLVKRTGEKVFLECVQDMDHENMFWYRQDPGLGLRLIYFSYDVKMKEKGDIPEGYSVSREKKERFSLILESASTNQTSMYLCAIGLADYNEQFFGPGTRLTVL.